The rows below give T cell receptor beta chains drawn from one sample of a study of CD8+CD57+ T cells in acquired aplastic anemia. TCRdb passed the reads through MiXCR, listing each CDR3 protein once. The data hold 190,000 or so distinct CDR3 sequences, with under 65% observed a single time. What was sequenced was sorted CD4+, CD8+, or CD8+CD57+ T cells (not recorded which) from PBMCs. Receptors originate from a human donor in good health. The CDR3 runs from the conserved cysteine through the conserved F or W. D genes are given only for firm matches.

d_call j_call v_call cdr3_aa
- TRBJ2-1 TRBV5-4 CASSLAGGVPHNEQFF
TRBD2 TRBJ2-1 TRBV24-1 CATSLTTQRDSSYNEQFF
TRBD1 TRBJ2-7 TRBV19 CASSIGQGDLDEQYF
- TRBJ1-3 TRBV4-3 CASSQDEWVDIYF
- TRBJ2-2 TRBV10-1 CASSESSGREYLSNTGELFF
- TRBJ2-1 TRBV9 CASSVGSSYNEQFF
- TRBJ1-1 TRBV7-8 CASSPEGGEDTEAFF
TRBD1 TRBJ2-7 TRBV7-3 CASSAPGTVTPWDEQYF
- TRBJ2-5 TRBV29-1 CSVEGRVRETQYF
- TRBJ2-7 TRBV27 CASSSNRVYEQYF
TRBD1 TRBJ1-1 TRBV18 CASSPPGTGGNTEAFF
- TRBJ2-5 TRBV20-1 CSPYGGTVRETQYF
- TRBJ2-1 TRBV20-1 CSARNLHEQFF
- TRBJ2-7 TRBV5-1 CASKWGASTYEQYF
TRBD1 TRBJ2-6 TRBV25-1 CASRADRETGANVLTF
- TRBJ2-5 TRBV7-9 CARSLAPTETQYF
TRBD2 TRBJ2-1 TRBV7-8 CASTRGTSIEQFF
TRBD1 TRBJ1-2 TRBV24-1 CATSDFPRPTTGAMDYGYTF